The following is a T cell receptor (beta chain) sequence with its context. The data originate from a study of shared clonotypes between healthy human individuals. On the study more broadly: Per donor, CD8 memory used one plate, CD8 naive used two, CD4 memory used three and CD4 naive used three.

Cells designated naive CD8 were CD45RO-negative and were positively selected for CCR7, with terminally differentiated effector memory CD45RA+ cells excluded. All donors were healthy HIV-negative adults lacking recent acute infections or vaccinations. V was trimmed by 2 bases and J by 10 bases, leaving 12 bases between them. This CDR3 is built from 13 residues. From germline, CDR1 is LNHNV and CDR2 YYDKDF (reference sequence). The repertoire was sequenced with immunoSEQ multiplex PCR; TCRdb's copy has only in-frame clones and lacks some. The sample consists of fewer than 850,000 clones, around 96% of them appearing once.

This receptor was obtained from a young man in good health. The chain is built from TRBV15 and TRBJ2-1; D possibly corresponds to TRBD2 (5 bases). Sequencing was performed on naive CD8+ T cells sorted from blood. The CDR3 loop reads CATSRSRGLEQFF. In DNA form, the CDR3 reads TGTGCCACCAGCAGATCCCGCGGACTCGAGCAGTTCTTC.